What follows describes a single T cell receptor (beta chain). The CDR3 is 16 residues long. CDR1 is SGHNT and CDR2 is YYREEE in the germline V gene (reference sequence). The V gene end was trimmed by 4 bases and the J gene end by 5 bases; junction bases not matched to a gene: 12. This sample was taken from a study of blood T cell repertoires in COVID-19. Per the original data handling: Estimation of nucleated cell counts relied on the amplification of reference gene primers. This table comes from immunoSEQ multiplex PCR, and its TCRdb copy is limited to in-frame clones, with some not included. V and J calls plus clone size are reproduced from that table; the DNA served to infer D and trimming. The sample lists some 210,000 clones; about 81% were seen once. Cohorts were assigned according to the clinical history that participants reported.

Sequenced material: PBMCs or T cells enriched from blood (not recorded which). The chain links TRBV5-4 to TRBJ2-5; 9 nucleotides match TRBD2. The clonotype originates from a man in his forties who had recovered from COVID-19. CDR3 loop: CASSLLSSGRRETQYF. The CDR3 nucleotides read TGTGCCAGCAGCCTTCTTTCGAGCGGGAGGCGCGAGACCCAGTACTTC.